A single sample is the source of the 25 T cell receptor beta chains below, sequenced in a study of blood T cell repertoires in COVID-19. Sequencing was performed with immunoSEQ multiplex PCR; in TCRdb, only in-frame clones are kept and a portion is missing. Of 45,000 to 50,000 clones listed, 80% to 90% are singletons. The specimen was peripheral blood. These receptor sequences come from a man aged 50-60 years with acute or convalescent COVID-19.

The chain uses TRBV15 and TRBJ1-4; the D is unclear. The CDR3 consists of 12 residues. V lost 0 bases and J lost 10, with 6 bases in between. Germline CDR1 is LNHNV and CDR2 is YYDKDF (reference sequence). CDR3 in amino acids: CATSRESPKLFF. The CDR3 DNA sequence: TGTGCCACCAGCAGAGAAAGCCCAAAACTGTTTTTT.

The chain couples TRBV5-4 to TRBJ2-7; 8 bases are shared with TRBD2. Per the germline V gene, CDR1 is SGHNT and CDR2 is YYREEE (reference sequence). CDR3 length: 15 residues. V lost 3 bases and J lost 0; bases outside the gene matches: 5. The CDR3, as DNA: TGTGCCAGCAGCTCTCGACTAGCGAGCTCCTACGAGCAGTACTTC. This sequence encodes CASSSRLASSYEQYF.

The genes are TRBV19 and TRBJ1-4; maybe TRBD1 (6 bases). The CDR3 sequence is 16 residues long. Trimming pared 5 bases from V and 3 bases from J, leaving 16 bases between. CDR1 LNHDA and CDR2 SQIVND come from the germline V gene (reference sequence). The CDR3 protein is CASSSAQGPANEKLFF. The CDR3 nucleotides are TGTGCCAGTAGTTCAGCCCAGGGGCCGGCTAATGAAAAACTGTTTTTT.

The chain combines TRBV7-3 with TRBJ2-1; 12 nucleotides line up with TRBD2. Germline V CDR1 and CDR2: SGHTA, FQGTGA. The CDR3 has 16 residues. V gave up 5 bases and J gave up 2 bases; unmatched junction bases: 4. In DNA form, the CDR3 reads TGTGCCAGCAGCCTCCTAGCGGGAGGGGCCTACAATGAGCAGTTCTTC. Encoded protein: CASSLLAGGAYNEQFF.

The V call is TRBV5-1, the J call TRBJ1-1, with D hard to call. CDR3 length: 14 amino acids. Germline V lookup: CDR1 SGHRS, CDR2 YFSETQ. V was pared by 4 bases and J by 1 base, with 11 bases between. The chain's CDR3 is CASSADGGNTEAFF. CDR3 DNA: TGCGCCAGCAGCGCCGATGGAGGGAACACTGAAGCTTTCTTT.

The rearrangement uses TRBV5-5 and TRBJ1-5; no clear D. Germline CDR1 is SGHKS and CDR2 is YYEKEE (reference sequence). CDR3 length: 14 residues. The ends were cut back, 0 bases at V and 5 bases at J, with 9 bases in the middle. CDR3 protein: CASSLAREDQPQHF. In nucleotides, the CDR3 is TGTGCCAGCAGCTTGGCCAGAGAGGATCAGCCCCAGCATTTT.

Only one count was recorded for this clone. The chain couples TRBV5-1 to TRBJ2-5; D is possibly TRBD1 (5 bases). Germline V CDR1 and CDR2: SGHRS, YFSETQ. V was pared by 0 bases and J by 1 base, with 10 bases between. CDR3 length: 15 residues. In DNA, the CDR3 is TGCGCCAGCAGCTTGGGGCAGGGCACCCAAGAGACCCAGTACTTC. It translates to CASSLGQGTQETQYF.

This clone has more than one count but fewer than ten. The chain recombines TRBV6-2 or TRBV6-3 with TRBJ1-1; a possible D gene is TRBD1 (6 bases). Germline V gives CDR1 MNHEY, CDR2 SVGEGT. The V gene lost 6 bases and the J gene lost 6 bases, with 14 bases spanning the gap. The length of the CDR3 is 13 residues. DNA for the CDR3: TGTGCCAGCAGCCGAGCTTCAGGGGCTGAAGCTTTCTTT. This translates into CASSRASGAEAFF.

This chain links TRBV10-3 with TRBJ2-7; D may be TRBD1 (5 bases). Germline lookup yields CDR1 ENHRY and CDR2 SYGVKD. Trimming removed 0 bases from V and 3 bases from J, with 15 bases in between. This CDR3 is built from 16 residues. The CDR3 nucleotides read TGTGCCATCAGTGAGTCAGGGGCAGTACATGACTACGAGCAGTACTTC. This sequence encodes CAISESGAVHDYEQYF.

The chain carries TRBV2 and TRBJ2-7, with TRBD2 as a possible D gene (6 bases). CDR3 length: 15 amino acids. Per germline, CDR1 SNHLY and CDR2 FYNNEI. V was pared by 5 bases and J by 0 bases, with 14 bases between. The CDR3 DNA follows: TGTGCCAGCAGTTCAAAGCGGGTAAGCTCCTACGAGCAGTACTTC. Translated, it gives CASSSKRVSSYEQYF.

The genes are TRBV19 and TRBJ2-7, with TRBD1 identical over 9 bases. This CDR3 comprises 16 residues. Per the germline V gene, CDR1 is LNHDA and CDR2 is SQIVND (reference sequence). V lost 4 bases to trimming and J lost 0 bases; unmatched junction nucleotides: 7. CDR3 bases: TGTGCCAGTAGTAGATGGGGGACAGGGAGCTCCTACGAGCAGTACTTC. Amino acids: CASSRWGTGSSYEQYF. Full variable domain (rest looked up from reference TRBV19 and TRBJ2-7): DGGITQSPKYLFRKEGQNVTLSCEQNLNHDAMYWYRQDPGQGLRLIYYSQIVNDFQKGDIAEGYSVSREKKESFPLTVTSAQKNPTAFYLCASSRWGTGSSYEQYFGPGTRLTVT.

A single count supports this clone. This chain connects TRBV5-5 to TRBJ1-5, with a possible D match to TRBD1 (5 bases). This CDR3 spans 16 amino acids. V dropped 4 bases and J dropped 4 bases, with 18 bases sitting between them. The germline gives CDR1 SGHKS, CDR2 YYEKEE (reference sequence). The CDR3 region is CASSLWIRGGNQPQHF. CDR3 DNA: TGTGCCAGCAGCCTGTGGATTAGGGGAGGGAATCAGCCCCAGCATTTT.

The rearrangement links TRBV15 to TRBJ2-5; tentative D call: TRBD2 (5 bases). The germline gives CDR1 LNHNV, CDR2 YYDKDF (reference sequence). The CDR3 sequence is 13 residues long. Trimming left V 1 base short and J 5 bases short, with 8 bases between. As DNA, the CDR3 is TGTGCCACCAGCAGAGGACTAACGGAGACCCAGTACTTC. This encodes CATSRGLTETQYF.

The chain employs TRBV18 and TRBJ1-3, with D perhaps TRBD1 (5 bases). Germline CDR1 is KGHSH and CDR2 is LQKENI. The CDR3 has 16 residues. V gave up 3 bases and J gave up 4 bases, with 16 bases separating them. The CDR3 region is CASSPYTGAGGNTIYF. In DNA form, the CDR3 reads TGTGCCAGCTCACCTTACACAGGCGCCGGGGGAAACACCATATATTTT.

Of note for this clone: At one boundary the junction diverges from the germline segment, which might be a read error. Distinct nucleotide sequences in the sample also encode this CDR3. The chain is built from TRBV28 and TRBJ2-7, with TRBD2 matching 7 bases. The germline gives CDR1 MDHEN, CDR2 SYDVKM. This CDR3 contains 13 residues. CDR3 sequence (DNA): TGTGCCAGCAGTGCGGGACTATCCTACGAGCAGTATTTC. Residues: CASSAGLSYEQYF.

The V and J genes are TRBV6-2 or TRBV6-3 and TRBJ2-3; 8 bases line up with TRBD2. Germline-derived CDR1 and CDR2 are MNHEY and SVGEGT. The CDR3 runs 17 residues. The V and J ends lost 5 bases and 0 bases, in that order; junction bases with no gene match: 10. The CDR3 loop is CASSNTLAGYSTDTQYF. As DNA, the CDR3 is TGTGCCAGCAGTAACACTTTAGCGGGGTACAGCACAGATACGCAGTATTTT.

This clone was seen only once. The chain combines TRBV5-1 with TRBJ2-3; 11 bases align to TRBD2. Trimming at V came to 0 bases and at J to 1 base, leaving 1 base not matched to a gene. The CDR3 has 16 amino acids. CDR1 is SGHRS, CDR2 YFSETQ, per germline. The CDR3 loop reads CASSLGLAGRTDTQYF. The CDR3 bases are TGCGCCAGCAGCTTGGGACTAGCGGGGCGCACAGATACGCAGTATTTT.

This clone has a single count. The chain joins TRBV28 to TRBJ2-1; 8 bases match TRBD2. The CDR3 extends over 16 amino acids. Germline V CDR1 and CDR2: MDHEN, SYDVKM. Losses at the gene ends were 5 bases for V and 5 bases for J; bases not matched to a gene: 11. The CDR3: CASSTPTSGTNNEQFF. CDR3 nucleotides: TGTGCCAGCAGTACTCCCACTAGCGGAACAAACAATGAGCAGTTCTTC.

V is TRBV5-4 and J is TRBJ1-3, with D perhaps matching TRBD1 (6 bases). V lost 4 bases and J 4 bases, leaving 9 bases between the germline ends. The CDR3 spans 13 residues. In germline, CDR1 is SGHNT, CDR2 YYREEE (reference sequence). DNA for the CDR3: TGTGCCAGCAGCCCCCAGGGGGGAAACACCATATATTTT. Translating gives CASSPQGGNTIYF.

This chain links TRBV12-3 or TRBV12-4 with TRBJ1-5; D not certain. Trimming removed 6 bases at V and 5 bases at J, with 11 bases between. The CDR3 has 13 residues. CDR3 DNA: TGTGCCAGCAGCCCCTACGGGGATCAGCCCCAGCATTTT. Encoded protein: CASSPYGDQPQHF.

This chain connects TRBV9 to TRBJ2-1, with D possibly matching TRBD1 (6 bases). CDR1 SGDLS and CDR2 YYNGEE come from the germline V gene. Trimming pared 0 bases from V and 7 bases from J, leaving 14 bases between. This CDR3 comprises 15 residues. CDR3 protein: CASSVGVGAKNEQFF. As DNA, the CDR3 is TGTGCCAGCAGCGTAGGAGTGGGGGCCAAAAATGAGCAGTTCTTC.

The rearrangement joins TRBV5-4 to TRBJ2-7; D is possibly TRBD2 (5 bases). CDR3 length: 15 amino acids. With 0 bases removed from V and 4 bases from J, the gap between germline ends came to 14 bases. Per germline, CDR1 SGHNT and CDR2 YYREEE (reference sequence). The DNA for the CDR3 is TGTGCCAGCAGCTTGGTAAGCGGCTCCCAATACGAGCAGTACTTC. Amino acid sequence: CASSLVSGSQYEQYF.

V gene TRBV25-1 combines with J gene TRBJ1-2; no reliable D call. Trimming pared 2 bases from V and 8 bases from J, leaving 15 bases between. Germline CDR1 reads MGHDK; CDR2 reads SYGVNS. This CDR3 region has 14 residues. In DNA, the CDR3 is TGTGCCAGCAGTGAAGTATTAGAGGGTTACGGCTACACCTTC. This gives the protein CASSEVLEGYGYTF.

The chain recombines TRBV7-2 with TRBJ1-6, with 9 bases identical to TRBD1. The CDR3 spans 16 residues. Trimming at V came to 5 bases and at J to 5 bases, leaving 7 bases not matched to a gene. Germline V lookup: CDR1 SGHTA, CDR2 FQGNSA. The CDR3 coding sequence is TGTGCCAGCAGCATCCTGACAGGGGGGAATAATTCACCCCTCCACTTT. Protein: CASSILTGGNNSPLHF.

This chain connects TRBV18 to TRBJ1-5, with a possible D match to TRBD1 (5 bases). Trimming removed 4 bases from V and 7 bases from J, with 11 bases in between. The CDR3 spans 13 residues. Germline CDR1 reads KGHSH; CDR2 reads LQKENI. The CDR3 reads CASSRGTDQPQHF. CDR3 coding DNA: TGTGCCAGCTCACGCGGGACCGACCAGCCCCAGCATTTT. Full variable domain (remainder filled in from reference TRBV18 and TRBJ1-5): NAGVMQNPRHLVRRRGQEARLRCSPMKGHSHVYWYRQLPEEGLKFMVYLQKENIIDESGMPKERFSAEFPKEGPSILRIQQVVRGDSAAYFCASSRGTDQPQHFGDGTRLSIL.